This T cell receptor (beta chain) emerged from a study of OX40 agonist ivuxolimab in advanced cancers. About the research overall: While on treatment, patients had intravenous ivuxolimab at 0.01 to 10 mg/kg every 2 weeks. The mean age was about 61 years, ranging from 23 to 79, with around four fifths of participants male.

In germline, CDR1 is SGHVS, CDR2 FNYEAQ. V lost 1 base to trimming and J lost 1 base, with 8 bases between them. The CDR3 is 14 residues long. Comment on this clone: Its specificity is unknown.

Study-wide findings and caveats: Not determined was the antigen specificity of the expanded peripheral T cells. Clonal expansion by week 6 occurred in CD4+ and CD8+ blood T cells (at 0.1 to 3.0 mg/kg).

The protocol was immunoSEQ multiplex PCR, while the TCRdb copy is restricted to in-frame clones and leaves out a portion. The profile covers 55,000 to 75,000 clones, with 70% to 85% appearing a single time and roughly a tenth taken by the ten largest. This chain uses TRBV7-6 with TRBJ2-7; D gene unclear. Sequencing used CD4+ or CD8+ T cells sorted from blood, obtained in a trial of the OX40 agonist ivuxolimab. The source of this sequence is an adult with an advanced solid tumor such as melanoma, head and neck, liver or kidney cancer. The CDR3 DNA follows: TGTGCCAGCAGCTTAGAGCCGGAATCCTACGAGCAGTACTTC. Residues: CASSLEPESYEQYF.